The next 28 T cell receptor beta chains were all read from a single sample in a study of CD8 T cells in Susac syndrome. Random-hexamer reverse transcription was applied to about 0.5 to 1 ug RNA. TCRdb analysed the immunoSEQ multiplex PCR reads with MiXCR anew, one entry per CDR3 protein. The sample contains some 47,000 distinct CDR3 sequences, about 92% of which appear only once. The sequencing sample was made of CD8+ T cells from PBMCs. These receptors originate from a human donor in good health.

CDR3 residues: CASSLVGADYGYTF. The CDR3 DNA reads as TGTGCCAGCAGCTTAGTAGGGGCAGACTATGGCTACACCTTC. V gene TRBV7-9 combines with J gene TRBJ1-2, with D possibly TRBD1 on 5 matching bases. The length of the CDR3 is 14 residues. Trimming left V 1 base short and J 3 bases short, with 9 bases between. Germline CDR1 SEHNR, CDR2 FQNEAQ (reference sequence). Full variable domain (missing parts from reference TRBV7-9 and TRBJ1-2): DTGVSQNPRHKITKRGQNVTFRCDPISEHNRLYWYRQTLGQGPEFLTYFQNEAQLEKSRLLSDRFSAERPKGSFSTLEIQRTEQGDSAMYLCASSLVGADYGYTFGSGTRLTVV.

This clonotype was seen a few times. As DNA, the CDR3 is TGTGCCAGTAGCACCCTCGAGGGGCTGACCTACGAGCAGTACTTC. It yields the protein CASSTLEGLTYEQYF. The rearrangement uses TRBV19 and TRBJ2-7; perhaps D is TRBD1 or TRBD2 (5 bases each). The V end lost 6 bases, the J end lost 2 bases, and 17 bases lay between the germline ends. Looked up from germline, CDR1 is LNHDA and CDR2 is SQIVND (reference sequence). The length of the CDR3 is 15 residues. The full variable domain, with the rest looked up from reference TRBV19 and TRBJ2-7, is DGGITQSPKYLFRKEGQNVTLSCEQNLNHDAMYWYRQDPGQGLRLIYYSQIVNDFQKGDIAEGYSVSREKKESFPLTVTSAQKNPTAFYLCASSTLEGLTYEQYFGPGTRLTVT.

This chain uses TRBV7-9 with TRBJ2-7; tentatively, D is TRBD2 (6 bases). V lost 5 bases, J lost 2 bases, and 16 bases lay in between. Per the germline V gene, CDR1 is SEHNR and CDR2 is FQNEAQ (reference sequence). This CDR3 is 15 amino acids long. The CDR3 is CASSDTGTYTYEQYF. CDR3 nucleotides: TGTGCCAGCAGCGACACCGGGACTTACACCTACGAGCAGTACTTC.

The CDR3 DNA reads TGTGCCAGCAGTGACAACGGGCCGGGCACTGAAGCTTTCTTT. Protein product: CASSDNGPGTEAFF. This chain joins TRBV6-4 and TRBJ1-1; D gene uncertain. CDR1 is MRHNA and CDR2 is SNTAGT in the germline V gene. V was cut by 2 bases and J by 4 bases, with 11 bases left in between. The CDR3 covers 14 residues.

The rearrangement joins TRBV20-1 to TRBJ2-1; 11 nucleotides line up with TRBD1. CDR3 length: 13 residues. Germline CDR1 reads DFQATT; CDR2 reads SNEGSKA (reference sequence). J gave up 9 bases and V 3 bases, and 4 bases lay outside the gene matches. In DNA form, the CDR3 reads TGCAGTGCTAGGGGACAGGGGGAGACTGAGCAGTTCTTC. This codes for CSARGQGETEQFF.

The chain has TRBV4-1 and TRBJ2-7, with D unclear. The V gene's germline CDR1 is MGHRA and CDR2 YSYEKL. V lost 4 bases, J lost 6 bases, and 16 bases lay in between. This CDR3 is 14 amino acids long. The CDR3 DNA sequence: TGCGCCAGCAGCCCGGGTAAGGTCAGAGGCGAGCAGTACTTC. Translating it yields CASSPGKVRGEQYF.

As regards this clonotype: The junction shows a germline mismatch at one end, possibly a read error. The chain couples TRBV27 to TRBJ2-1; TRBD1 might be the D (6 bases). CDR3 length: 12 amino acids. CDR1 and CDR2 (germline): MNHEY, SMNVEV (reference sequence). The CDR3 DNA sequence: TGTGCCAGCAATTTACAGGGCCATGAGCAGTTCTTC. Residues: CASNLQGHEQFF.

CDR3 sequence: CASSPPAGLANNEQFF. CDR3 in DNA: TGTGCCAGCAGCCCTCCTGCGGGACTAGCGAACAATGAGCAGTTCTTC. This chain joins TRBV7-6 and TRBJ2-1; 10 bases fit TRBD2. Germline CDR1 is SGHVS and CDR2 is FNYEAQ. This CDR3 region has 16 residues. The junction had 9 bases not matched to a gene; V was cut back by 5 bases and J by 5 bases. The entire variable domain, with the rest obtained from reference TRBV7-6 and TRBJ2-1, is as follows: GAGVSQSPRYKVTKRGQDVALRCDPISGHVSLYWYRQALGQGPEFLTYFNYEAQQDKSGLPNDRFSAERPEGSISTLTIQRTEQRDSAMYRCASSPPAGLANNEQFFGPGTRLTVL.

This chain connects TRBV7-2 to TRBJ1-1; D remains unclear. CDR3 length equals 12 residues. Trimming took 5 bases from V and 4 from J, leaving 8 bases between them. CDR1 and CDR2 from the germline V gene are SGHTA and FQGNSA. CDR3 nucleotides: TGTGCCAGCAGCCCACAGCTCACTGAAGCTTTCTTT. Its translation: CASSPQLTEAFF.

The rearrangement uses TRBV20-1 and TRBJ2-2; perhaps TRBD1 as D (5 bases). The CDR3 is 15 residues long. V lost 0 bases, J lost 1 base, and 9 bases lay in between. Per the germline V gene, CDR1 is DFQATT and CDR2 is SNEGSKA (reference sequence). CDR3 sequence (DNA): TGCAGTGCTAGAGACCGGCAGGGGAACACCGGGGAGCTGTTTTTT. It codes for CSARDRQGNTGELFF.

The rearrangement uses TRBV20-1 and TRBJ2-1; no clear D. The CDR3 is 13 amino acids. V was shortened by 5 bases and J by 4 bases, with 12 bases between the two germline ends. Germline CDR1 is DFQATT and CDR2 is SNEGSKA (reference sequence). CDR3 bases: TGCAGTGCTGTTGAAAGCGATTACAATGAGCAGTTCTTC. Residues: CSAVESDYNEQFF.

The V gene is TRBV2, the J gene TRBJ2-1; D may be TRBD1 or TRBD2 (5 bases each). Trimming stripped 3 bases from V and 7 bases from J, with 16 bases between. The length of the CDR3 is 15 residues. CDR1 is SNHLY, CDR2 FYNNEI, per germline. The CDR3 DNA sequence: TGTGCCAGCAGTGAGGGGCTAGGAGGCTTAAATGAGCAGTTCTTC. Translated: CASSEGLGGLNEQFF.

The chain couples TRBV19 to TRBJ2-1; 8 nucleotides agree with TRBD2. The germline gives CDR1 LNHDA, CDR2 SQIVND (reference sequence). V was clipped by 3 bases and J by 0 bases; unmatched bases: 4. The CDR3 runs 16 residues. The CDR3 DNA reads as TGTGCCAGTAGTATTAGCGGGACTAGCTCCTACAATGAGCAGTTCTTC. It is translated as CASSISGTSSYNEQFF.

For this clonotype: An end of the junction differs from the germline gene, which may be a read error. The genes are TRBV11-2 and TRBJ1-4; D is unclear. This CDR3 is built from 15 residues. Germline-derived CDR1 and CDR2 are SGHAT and FQNNGV. The CDR3 sequence is CASSLGEGSHDKLFF. Written as DNA, the CDR3 is TGTGCCAGCAGCTTAGGTGAAGGGTCCCATGATAAACTGTTTTTT.

The chain carries TRBV12-3 or TRBV12-4 and TRBJ2-3, with TRBD2 matching over 10 bases. CDR3 length equals 16 residues. Trimming removed 3 bases from V and 6 bases from J; junction bases left unmatched: 9. CDR3 protein: CASSLAGLAVFDTQYF. The CDR3 nucleotides are TGTGCCAGCAGTTTGGCCGGACTAGCGGTCTTCGATACGCAGTATTTT.

The chain combines TRBV7-6 with TRBJ2-1; 15 positions match TRBD2. V shed 4 bases, J shed 3 bases, and the junction held 13 bases outside the gene matches. CDR3 length: 20 amino acids. Looked up from germline, CDR1 is SGHVS and CDR2 is FNYEAQ. CDR3 residues: CASSSGQPGLAGGDYNEQFF. The CDR3 coding sequence is TGTGCCAGCAGCTCGGGACAGCCGGGACTAGCGGGAGGAGACTACAATGAGCAGTTCTTC.

This clonotype was observed once. The chain is built from TRBV4-1 and TRBJ1-2; TRBD1 might be the D (5 bases). This CDR3 has 15 amino acids. Per germline, CDR1 MGHRA and CDR2 YSYEKL. The ends were cut back, 0 bases at V and 3 bases at J, with 11 bases in the middle. This chain's CDR3 is CASSQEGRAHYGYTF. DNA of the CDR3: TGCGCCAGCAGCCAAGAAGGCAGGGCGCACTATGGCTACACCTTC.

The chain is built from TRBV4-1 and TRBJ2-5, with 9 bases identical to TRBD2. This CDR3 has 14 amino acids. V dropped 5 bases and J dropped 2; count of bases not matched to a gene: 3. CDR1 and CDR2 (germline): MGHRA, YSYEKL. The CDR3 DNA is TGCGCCAGCAGCATGACTAGCGGACAAGAGACCCAGTACTTC. As protein: CASSMTSGQETQYF.

The chain links TRBV5-1 to TRBJ1-2, with D possibly being TRBD1 (6 bases). Trimming removed 0 bases from V and 8 bases from J, with 11 bases in between. This CDR3 has 13 amino acids. The germline gives CDR1 SGHRS, CDR2 YFSETQ. The CDR3 region is CASSLDRAVGYTF. The CDR3 DNA reads TGCGCCAGCAGCTTGGACAGGGCCGTAGGCTACACCTTC.

The chain carries TRBV11-2 and TRBJ2-7, with a weak D call TRBD2 (5 bases). The CDR3 covers 17 residues. Per the germline V gene, CDR1 is SGHAT and CDR2 is FQNNGV. Deletions cut 5 bases from V and 0 bases from J, with 20 bases between. Here the CDR3 reads CASSPIGRSGRSYEQYF. CDR3 bases: TGTGCCAGCAGCCCCATCGGCCGGAGCGGCCGCTCCTACGAGCAGTACTTC.

As DNA, the CDR3 is TGTGCCAGCAGTTACGGGCCCTACGAGCAGTACTTC. Residues: CASSYGPYEQYF. The chain couples TRBV6-5 to TRBJ2-7; D not certain. Germline CDR1 is MNHEY and CDR2 is SVGAGI. The V end was cut by 2 bases, the J end by 2 bases, with 4 bases between. This CDR3 contains 12 residues.

V usage is TRBV25-1 and J usage is TRBJ1-1, with D possibly matching TRBD1 (5 bases). The CDR3 has 13 residues. Deletions cut 7 bases from V and 4 bases from J, with 13 bases between. CDR1 MGHDK and CDR2 SYGVNS come from the germline V gene. DNA of the CDR3: TGTGCCAGCACCGCTTTGGGGGGCACTGAAGCTTTCTTT. As protein: CASTALGGTEAFF.

The chain combines TRBV5-1 with TRBJ2-7; D tentatively fits TRBD1 or TRBD2 (5 bases each). From germline, CDR1 is SGHRS and CDR2 YFSETQ. V lost 4 bases to trimming and J lost 5 bases, with 19 bases between them. The CDR3 has 15 amino acids. The CDR3 DNA reads as TGCGCCAGCAGCCAGAACCGGGACGTCATCCACGAGCAGTACTTC. It is translated as CASSQNRDVIHEQYF.

The chain employs TRBV19 and TRBJ2-2, with 10 nucleotides matching TRBD2. V lost 5 bases to trimming and J lost 4 bases; unmatched junction nucleotides: 7. The CDR3 is 16 residues long. Per germline, CDR1 LNHDA and CDR2 SQIVND (reference sequence). The CDR3: CASSPEREGPTGELFF. As DNA, the CDR3 is TGTGCCAGTAGTCCGGAGCGGGAGGGCCCCACCGGGGAGCTGTTTTTT. Full variable domain (missing parts from reference TRBV19 and TRBJ2-2): DGGITQSPKYLFRKEGQNVTLSCEQNLNHDAMYWYRQDPGQGLRLIYYSQIVNDFQKGDIAEGYSVSREKKESFPLTVTSAQKNPTAFYLCASSPEREGPTGELFFGEGSRLTVL.

In this sample, this clonotype turned up once. The rearrangement joins TRBV9 to TRBJ1-4, with a possible D match to TRBD1 (6 bases). This CDR3 is 16 amino acids long. CDR1 and CDR2 from the germline V gene are SGDLS and YYNGEE. The V end lost 0 bases, the J end lost 8 bases, and 17 bases lay between the germline ends. The CDR3 protein is CASSVEGGGENEKLFF. CDR3 coding DNA: TGTGCCAGCAGCGTAGAAGGCGGGGGCGAAAACGAAAAACTGTTTTTT.

CDR3 in amino acids: CASSPRIEAWQPQHF. DNA of the CDR3: TGTGCCAGCAGCCCCCGGATCGAGGCGTGGCAGCCCCAGCATTTT. The chain recombines TRBV28 with TRBJ1-5; no firm D call. The CDR3 has 15 amino acids. Looked up from germline, CDR1 is MDHEN and CDR2 is SYDVKM. V gave up 6 bases and J gave up 7 bases, with 19 bases separating them.

This chain uses TRBV27 with TRBJ2-7, with 9 nucleotides matching TRBD1. The CDR3 extends over 13 amino acids. Trimming cost V 7 bases and J 8 bases; bases outside gene matches: 9. The germline V gene encodes CDR1 MNHEY and CDR2 SMNVEV (reference sequence). Here the CDR3 reads CASNRQGDDKQYF. CDR3 DNA sequence: TGTGCCAGCAACCGACAGGGGGACGACAAGCAGTACTTC.

Here the CDR3 reads CASEFLGNSYNEQFF. The CDR3 nucleotides are TGTGCCAGCGAATTTCTAGGCAACTCCTACAATGAGCAGTTCTTC. The chain joins TRBV9 to TRBJ2-1; D ambiguous. Germline V gives CDR1 SGDLS, CDR2 YYNGEE. V was shortened by 7 bases and J by 0 bases, with 14 bases between the two germline ends. CDR3 length: 15 amino acids. Variable domain in full (rest from reference TRBV9 and TRBJ2-1): DSGVTQTPKHLITATGQRVTLRCSPRSGDLSVYWYQQSLDQGLQFLIQYYNGEERAKGNILERFSAQQFPDLHSELNLSSLELGDSALYFCASEFLGNSYNEQFFGPGTRLTVL.